This entry lists 24 T cell receptor beta chains sequenced from one sample in a study of T-cell memory formation after mild COVID-19. TCRdb ran MiXCR on the 5' RACE reads and lists one entry per CDR3 protein. Among about 350,000 distinct CDR3 sequences listed, approximately 13% were seen once. The sequenced material came from PBMCs or a T cell subset sorted from them (not recorded which). These receptors originate from a man aged 18 to 35 who had mild COVID-19 (a few samples of this study predate the infection). Cell type and time point are not known.

There are a few counts of this clonotype. V is TRBV3-1 and J is TRBJ1-4; no firm D call. The CDR3 has 14 amino acids. With 1 base removed from V and 8 bases from J, the gap between germline ends came to 11 bases. Germline CDR1 reads LGHDT; CDR2 reads YNNKEL (reference sequence). The CDR3, as DNA: TGTGCCAGCAGCCAAGCGTCGGGCGGAGAAAAACTGTTTTTT. This encodes CASSQASGGEKLFF. Filled out from reference TRBV3-1 and TRBJ1-4, the complete variable domain reads DTAVSQTPKYLVTQMGNDKSIKCEQNLGHDTMYWYKQDSKKFLKIMFSYNNKELIINETVPNRFSPKSPDKAHLNLHINSLELGDSAVYFCASSQASGGEKLFFGSGTQLSVL.

The chain employs TRBV4-1 and TRBJ1-1, with D perhaps TRBD1 (6 bases). The CDR3 covers 15 residues. The V gene lost 1 base and the J gene lost 0 bases, with 9 bases spanning the gap. Looked up from germline, CDR1 is MGHRA and CDR2 is YSYEKL. The CDR3 DNA reads as TGCGCCAGCAGCCAAGTGGGGGGCCTGAACACTGAAGCTTTCTTT. It codes for CASSQVGGLNTEAFF.

This clonotype was found a few times. This chain joins TRBV12-3 or TRBV12-4 and TRBJ2-3; 8 nucleotides match TRBD2. After removal of 2 bases from V and 1 base from J, the junction contained 5 bases not matched to a gene. The length of the CDR3 is 16 residues. The CDR3 DNA is TGTGCCAGCAGTTTACAGCGGGGGCCCCGCACAGATACGCAGTATTTT. Residues: CASSLQRGPRTDTQYF.

V is TRBV6-6 and J is TRBJ1-5; D unclear. Germline values: CDR1 MNHNY, CDR2 SVGAGI (reference sequence). The CDR3 is made up of 15 amino acids. Trimming removed 0 bases at V and 4 bases at J, with 10 bases between. The CDR3 loop reads CASSYSGVINQPQHF. CDR3 DNA: TGTGCCAGCAGTTACTCGGGAGTTATTAATCAGCCCCAGCATTTT.

The V gene is TRBV19, the J gene TRBJ2-7; 11 bases are a match to TRBD1. Looked up from germline, CDR1 is LNHDA and CDR2 is SQIVND (reference sequence). V trimming: 6 bases; J trimming: 5 bases; junction bases outside the gene matches: 3. The CDR3 length is 13 residues. The CDR3 loop is CASSRTGGNEQYV. For the CDR3, the DNA is TGTGCCAGTAGCCGGACAGGGGGCAACGAGCAGTACGTC.

The J gene is TRBJ2-2, the V gene TRBV7-8; 7 bases line up with TRBD1. The junction had 5 bases not matched to a gene; V was cut back by 5 bases and J by 2 bases. Germline V lookup: CDR1 SGHVS, CDR2 FQNEAQ. This CDR3 has 15 residues. In DNA, the CDR3 is TGTGCCAGCAGCACACAGGGGACAAACACCGGGGAGCTGTTTTTT. This sequence encodes CASSTQGTNTGELFF. Using reference TRBV7-8 and TRBJ2-2 for the parts outside the CDR3, the full variable domain is GAGVSQSPRYKVAKRGQDVALRCDPISGHVSLFWYQQALGQGPEFLTYFQNEAQLDKSGLPSDRFFAERPEGSVSTLKIQRTQQEDSAVYLCASSTQGTNTGELFFGEGSRLTVL.

CDR3 DNA sequence: TGTGCCAGCAGTGACAGTTGGCTCGAGCAGTACGTC. Its protein product is CASSDSWLEQYV. This rearrangement joins TRBV6-1 to TRBJ2-7, with D hard to call. The V gene's germline CDR1 is MNHNS and CDR2 SASEGT. Trimming stripped 3 bases from V and 6 bases from J, with 9 bases between. CDR3 length equals 12 residues.

V usage is TRBV20-1 and J usage is TRBJ2-7, with 8 bases aligning to TRBD1. V shed 1 base and J 2 bases; nucleotides not matched to a gene: 7. The germline CDR1 and CDR2 sequences are DFQATT and SNEGSKA (reference sequence). This CDR3 comprises 15 residues. In DNA form, the CDR3 reads TGCAGTGCTAGAGGGGTACCGGGACAGGCCTACGAGCAGTACTTC. Translating gives CSARGVPGQAYEQYF.

The chain uses TRBV10-2 and TRBJ2-5, with 8 bases matching TRBD2. The CDR3 runs to 13 residues. The junction had 3 bases not matched to a gene; V was cut back by 7 bases and J by 2 bases. The V gene's germline CDR1 is WSHSY and CDR2 SAAADI. CDR3 coding DNA: TGCGCCAGCACCTTAGCGGGGCAAGAGACCCAGTACTTC. Translating gives CASTLAGQETQYF.

This clonotype turned up a few times. The chain couples TRBV10-3 to TRBJ2-3, with 9 bases lining up with TRBD1. Germline V gene data show CDR1 as ENHRY and CDR2 as SYGVKD. The junction had 8 bases not matched to a gene; V was cut back by 11 bases and J by 5 bases. This CDR3 has 13 residues. The CDR3 sequence: CASRDRVGDTQYF. The CDR3 DNA sequence: TGTGCCTCCCGGGACAGGGTGGGAGATACGCAGTATTTT.

This clonotype has only a few counts. The chain combines TRBV6-5 with TRBJ1-5, with D unclear. The V and J ends lost 8 bases and 0 bases respectively, with 8 bases between them. Germline V gives CDR1 MNHEY, CDR2 SVGAGI. The CDR3 consists of 13 residues. CDR3 loop: CASGHRSNQPQHF. Here the CDR3 DNA reads TGTGCCAGCGGCCACCGTAGCAATCAGCCCCAGCATTTT.

This clonotype came up a few times. The chain recombines TRBV28 with TRBJ2-2; 8 nucleotides match TRBD1. J gave up 2 bases and V 4 bases, and 3 bases lay outside the gene matches. Per the germline V gene, CDR1 is MDHEN and CDR2 is SYDVKM. The CDR3 loop spans 15 amino acids. CDR3 amino acids: CASSSTGVNTGELFF. CDR3 sequence (DNA): TGTGCCAGCAGTTCGACAGGGGTTAACACCGGGGAGCTGTTTTTT.

The table lists this clonotype with many counts. The V call is TRBV5-1, the J call TRBJ2-1, with D perhaps being TRBD1 or TRBD2 (5 bases each). V was trimmed by 1 base and J by 8 bases, leaving 13 bases between them. In germline, CDR1 is SGHRS, CDR2 YFSETQ. The CDR3 sequence is 14 residues long. The CDR3: CASSLFEGKDEQFF. CDR3 DNA: TGCGCCAGCAGCTTGTTCGAGGGGAAGGATGAGCAGTTCTTC.

This clonotype was observed a few times. The chain links TRBV7-8 to TRBJ2-7; D uncertain. The length of the CDR3 is 13 residues. V gave up 6 bases and J gave up 3 bases, with 12 bases separating them. Germline V gives CDR1 SGHVS, CDR2 FQNEAQ. In DNA, the CDR3 is TGTGCCAGCAGTTTATATCGGTACTACGAGCAGTACTTC. Amino acid sequence: CASSLYRYYEQYF.

This clonotype was seen more than once but under ten times. The J gene is TRBJ1-1, the V gene TRBV4-3; D remains ambiguous. Trimming removed 0 bases from V and 1 base from J, with 9 bases in between. The CDR3 is 15 residues long. Germline V gene sequence: CDR1 LGHNA, CDR2 YSLEER. The CDR3 bases are TGCGCCAGCAGCCAAGATTGGATTTGGAACACTGAAGCTTTCTTT. It encodes CASSQDWIWNTEAFF.

This clonotype was counted a few times. This chain links TRBV21-1 with TRBJ1-1; the table assigns TRBD1, which was not confirmed against the DNA. TRBV21-1 is a pseudogene locus. The CDR3 loop spans 18 amino acids. Here the CDR3 reads CASSKYSGTPRSVTEAFF. CDR3 coding DNA: TGTGCCAGCAGCAAGTATTCCGGGACCCCCAGGTCGGTAACTGAAGCTTTCTTT.

This clonotype was observed a few times. This chain connects TRBV4-3 to TRBJ1-1, with D possibly being TRBD1 (5 bases). The CDR3 totals 16 residues. V gave up 2 bases and J gave up 6 bases, with 19 bases separating them. Germline loops: CDR1 LGHNA, CDR2 YSLEER. For the CDR3, the DNA is TGCGCCAGCAGCCAATCCGTACGCGGGGGAGTCTCTGAAGCTTTCTTT. This codes for CASSQSVRGGVSEAFF.

This clonotype appeared a few times. The rearrangement links TRBV5-6 to TRBJ2-1; a weak D match, TRBD1 (6 bases). The germline V gene has CDR1 SGHDT and CDR2 YYEEEE. With 3 bases removed from V and 12 bases from J, the gap between germline ends came to 13 bases. The CDR3 is made up of 12 amino acids. The CDR3 sequence: CASSYPRGWQFF. In DNA, the CDR3 is TGTGCCAGCAGCTACCCGAGGGGGTGGCAGTTCTTC.

In this sample, this clonotype turned up a few times. This chain links TRBV7-2 with TRBJ2-1; 11 bases map to TRBD2. V was pared by 6 bases and J by 2 bases, with 6 bases of the junction left unmatched. Germline V gives CDR1 SGHTA, CDR2 FQGNSA. The CDR3 loop spans 16 amino acids. In nucleotides, the CDR3 is TGTGCCAGCAGTCCATATAGCGGGGGGGCCTACAATGAGCAGTTCTTC. Amino acids: CASSPYSGGAYNEQFF.

This chain joins TRBV5-4 and TRBJ2-7; possibly TRBD2 for D (6 bases). The CDR3 covers 13 residues. Germline CDR1 and CDR2: SGHNT and YYREEE (reference sequence). CDR3 in DNA: TGTGCCAGCAGCTTGGCCCGGGAGCCCGAGGAGTACGTC. Amino acids: CASSLAREPEEYV.

V usage is TRBV25-1 and J usage is TRBJ2-2; D possibly matches TRBD1 or TRBD2 (5 bases each). Trimming pared 4 bases from V and 5 bases from J, leaving 17 bases between. The CDR3 loop spans 16 amino acids. Germline V gene data show CDR1 as MGHDK and CDR2 as SYGVNS. As DNA, the CDR3 is TGTGCCAGCAGTGGCTCCGGGACCGGTGGTACCGGGGAGCTGTTTTTT. Its protein is CASSGSGTGGTGELFF.

The rearrangement joins TRBV10-3 to TRBJ2-3; the D gene is possibly TRBD1 (6 bases). The length of the CDR3 is 13 residues. Germline CDR1 is ENHRY and CDR2 is SYGVKD. V was cut by 10 bases and J by 1 base, with 12 bases left in between. This CDR3 is CATRQEGTDTQYF. DNA of the CDR3: TGTGCCACCCGACAGGAAGGCACAGATACGCAGTATTTT.

The genes are TRBV7-9 and TRBJ2-4, with D tentatively TRBD1 or TRBD2 (6 bases each). CDR3 size: 18 residues. Trimming took off 5 bases at V and 4 bases at J, with 24 bases between the two ends. Germline CDR1 is SEHNR and CDR2 is FQNEAQ (reference sequence). The CDR3 here is CASSLRRGDEDSKNIQYF. The DNA of the CDR3 is TGTGCCAGCAGCCTAAGGAGGGGAGACGAGGACAGTAAAAACATTCAGTACTTC.

This clonotype was counted a single time. The rearrangement links TRBV12-5 to TRBJ1-1, with D tentatively TRBD1 (6 bases). The germline V and J ends were trimmed by 6 bases and 5 bases, with 13 bases remaining between them. CDR3 size: 13 residues. Germline V gene data show CDR1 as LGHNT and CDR2 as FRNRAP. CDR3 in amino acids: CASGLQGGTEAFF. CDR3 coding DNA: TGTGCTAGTGGCCTACAGGGAGGTACTGAAGCTTTCTTT.